This entry concerns a single T cell receptor beta chain. Its antigen is unidentified. The CDR3 runs to 14 residues. Losses at the gene ends were 6 bases for V and 3 bases for J; bases not matched to a gene: 6. Sequencing of cultured CD4+ T cell DNA used the Oncomine TCR Beta short-read assay. One entry per CDR3 protein results from TCRdb running MiXCR on the PCR reads. The sample includes 16,000 or so distinct CDR3 sequences, about three quarters of them seen just once. The data belong to a study of vaccination and CD4 T cells after COVID-19. Study background: Median draw time for post-COVID samples was roughly 100 days post-diagnosis (range 35 to 161). Overall study findings and caveats: Only post-vaccination samples contained a median approximately 85% of the reactive clones in convalescent patients.

Treatment: roughly 10-day PBMC culture with coronavirus spike peptide pools or control peptides (ViraFEST assay). The sequence was collected from a human donor who received a COVID-19 vaccine. The genes are TRBV12-3 or TRBV12-4 and TRBJ1-2; TRBD1 matches at 8 bases. Material: CD4+ T cells from blood, cultured in vitro, obtained after SARS-CoV-2 vaccination. The CDR3 DNA is TGTGCCAGCAGGGGGACAGGATTAGACTATGGCTACACCTTC. This gives the protein CASRGTGLDYGYTF.